This TCR beta chain was identified during a study of T cell responses to AZD1222 COVID-19 vaccine. Notes on the study in general: White British donors predominated, females outnumbered males, and clonal diversity was possibly underestimated. Nearly half of the spike-specific TCRs reportedly recognize variant regions that carry no mutations. Every sample of the repertoires postdated the peak T cell response. Vaccine-related CD4 TCRs covered spike, predominating at 160-218 and 743-854.

Only in-frame clones appear in the TCRdb table, and some are missing; sequencing was by immunoSEQ multiplex PCR. Here the sample spans under 140,000 clones, approximately 90% being singletons. For this clone: No antigen is known for it.

Trimming cost V 8 bases and J 4 bases, with 12 bases left between them. The CDR3 sequence is 13 residues long. Per the germline V gene, CDR1 is LNHNV and CDR2 is YYDKDF (reference sequence). The rearrangement joins TRBV15 to TRBJ1-3, with TRBD1 as a possible D gene (6 bases). The sequenced sample was peripheral blood, obtained on day 0 of AZD1222 vaccination. The sequence was collected from an adult in good health. This CDR3 is CATFGGPGNTIYF. The CDR3 DNA sequence: TGTGCCACCTTCGGGGGCCCCGGAAACACCATATATTTT.